This record covers a single T cell receptor beta chain. These data originate in a study of blood T cell repertoires in COVID-19. The junction had 6 bases not matched to a gene; V was cut back by 1 base and J by 1 base. This CDR3 is 16 amino acids long. Germline CDR1 is KGHDR and CDR2 is SFDVKD. Authors' processing steps: How many nucleated cells were present was estimated from reference gene primer amplification. Profiled with immunoSEQ multiplex PCR; TCRdb holds only in-frame clones, not every one. D and trimming come from the DNA, and the V and J calls and clone size come from that table. The sample consists of fewer than 350,000 clones, around nine tenths of them appearing once.

The rearrangement links TRBV24-1 to TRBJ2-7; TRBD2 matches at 7 bases. Sequenced material: PBMCs or T cells enriched from blood (not recorded which). The clonotype was recovered from a woman aged 55-75 years in a cohort exposed to, infected with or recovered from COVID-19 (not recorded which). CDR3 residues: CATSDLDSGASYEQYF. CDR3 DNA sequence: TGTGCCACCAGTGATTTAGACAGCGGGGCATCCTACGAGCAGTACTTC.